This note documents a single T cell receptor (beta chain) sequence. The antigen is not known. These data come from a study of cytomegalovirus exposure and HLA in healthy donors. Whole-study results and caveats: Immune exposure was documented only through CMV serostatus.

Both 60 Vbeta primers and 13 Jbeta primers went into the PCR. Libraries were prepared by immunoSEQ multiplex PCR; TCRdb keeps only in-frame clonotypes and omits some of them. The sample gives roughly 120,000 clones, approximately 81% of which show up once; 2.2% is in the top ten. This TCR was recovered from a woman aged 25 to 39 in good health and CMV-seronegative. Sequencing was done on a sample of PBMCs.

The CDR3 nucleotides read TGTGCCGCGCAGGGGGCCGGGGGCTACACCTTC. Translating it yields CAAQGAGGYTF. This rearrangement joins TRBV6-5 to TRBJ1-2; 8 bases align to TRBD1. The trim removed 11 bases at V and 8 bases at J, leaving 7 bases unmatched. The germline gives CDR1 MNHEY, CDR2 SVGAGI. The CDR3 spans 11 residues.